This T cell receptor (beta chain) appears in the sequencing data of a study of shared T cell receptors in the human thymus. The repertoire was sequenced with immunoSEQ multiplex PCR; TCRdb's copy has only in-frame clones and lacks some. This sample has hundreds of thousands of clones, with approximately 85% found just once. The CDR3 extends over 13 amino acids. Germline V CDR1 and CDR2: SQVTM, ANQGSEA. V was clipped by 4 bases and J by 7 bases, with 16 bases between them. The same specimen was also included in a second study, on human thymus T cells.

This chain joins TRBV29-1 and TRBJ2-5; D might be TRBD2 (6 bases). The TCR originated in a girl under three years old with a congenital heart defect. The sequencing sample was made of thymocytes. In nucleotides, the CDR3 is TGCAGCGTTGCCGGGAGAACCCGAACGACCCAGTACTTC. Translated, it gives CSVAGRTRTTQYF.